The T cell receptor (beta chain) under discussion was sequenced for a study of blood T cell repertoires in COVID-19. Whole-study context: The study drew acute and convalescent COVID-19 samples from the United States, Italy and Spain. T cells, B-cell-depleted T cells, or PBMCs supplied cDNA or gDNA.

Method: immunoSEQ multiplex PCR; TCRdb's copy keeps in-frame clones and lacks some. This repertoire shows roughly 250,000 clones, 87% found once; its top ten account for about 6%. The study drew participants aged about 18 to 89 years from roughly 25 US areas. Grouping used clinical history reported by participants in a survey and questionnaire. CDR3 size: 17 residues. Germline CDR1 and CDR2: KGHSH and LQKENI. V was clipped by 3 bases and J by 6 bases, with 21 bases between them. This clone was counted only a few times. Material: PBMCs or T cells enriched from blood (not recorded which). This clonotype was obtained from a young woman with acute COVID-19. This chain links TRBV18 with TRBJ2-1; D possibly corresponds to TRBD2 (6 bases). CDR3 protein: CASSPKPGLDAANEQFF. CDR3 in DNA: TGTGCCAGCTCACCGAAACCGGGACTCGACGCCGCCAATGAGCAGTTCTTC.